This TCR beta chain was sequenced for a study of identical twins (TCRdb year 2016). Regarding the research as a whole: To test whether fetal clonotypes persist, this study deep-sequenced TCR alpha and beta repertoires from monozygotic twins, from unrelated adults of various ages, and from cord blood. To rule out contamination, the twin experiments were replicated at different times with different library preparation protocols. What the work shows at the level of the full study, not this receptor alone: Zero-insertion analyses could be partly confounded by invariant T cells such as MAIT and iNKT, although diverse VJ usage argued against such confounding for most clonotypes. Excess twin sharing in beta out-of-frame sequences was weaker because fewer shared sequences lowered the signal-to-noise ratio. Abundant cord blood beta clonotypes carried fewer insertions; young adult naive repertoires showed a weaker similar trend, while memory repertoires showed none. Compared with coincidental sharing between unrelated individuals, an excess of low generation-probability sequences was observed among out-of-frame TCR alpha sequences shared between twins. Because the same donors could not be followed over many years, the conclusions relied on cross-sectional statistical analysis. In monozygotic twins, out-of-frame TCR alpha sharing was systematically underestimated by recombination models, although the models agreed with sharing between unrelated individuals.

Libraries came from 5' RACE. Sequencing instrument: Illumina HiSeq 2000. A universal primer binding site was introduced by template switching, and a unique molecular identifier was present in the final cDNA, enabling accurate counting of TCR cDNA molecules. Specific primers in the conserved constant-segment region were used to synthesize first-strand cDNA for the TCR alpha and beta chains. Each cDNA library was double barcoded, with a SMART-Mk sample barcode plus Illumina barcodes, to control for contamination. Two successive PCR steps introduced TruSeq adapter sequences along with Illumina sample barcodes. The Illumina HiSeq platform was used with custom primers to sequence TCR alpha and beta cDNA libraries. The authors' analysis ran thus. MiGEC processed the raw reads to extract unique molecular identifiers, while MiXCR was used to determine the CDR3 positions. Recombination models were inferred per individual with the repgenHMM and IGoR tools using an EM algorithm. Shared clonotypes were analyzed with the tcR package in R, and sharing was normalized by the product of cloneset sizes. Out-of-frame nonproductive sequences were analyzed to study raw recombination free of thymic and clonal selection effects. TCRdb passed the public sequencing reads through fastp at Q25 and MiXCR, retaining productive beta sequences. Each CDR3 protein appears once, grouped with its most common genes and DNA. The V and J calls follow TCRdb's processing rather than the paper's. The sample table shows hundreds of thousands of distinct CDR3 sequences, and nearly 9.5% are seen once. Approximately 6.6% of the sample rests with the top ten.

For this chain, trimming is 3 bases at the V end and 4 bases at the J end, and the number of junction bases without a gene match is 1. The CDR3, cysteine through phenylalanine, is 12 amino acids long. This entry keeps only the CDR3 DNA: 36 bases, framed from base 1. CDR1 and CDR2 are drawn from the germline V gene: SQVTM, ANQGSEA. Only healthy Caucasian donors were included. The twin cohort comprised three pairs of female monozygotic twins, all aged about 18 to 30 years. Positive isolation kits from Invitrogen were used to isolate the CD4+ and CD8+ T cell populations. This clonotype was counted many times. Its antigen remains undetermined. Qualities for individual bases were not recorded, and no much larger clone is one base off. The same data also contributed to another study, on yellow fever vaccine responses in identical twins. The second study's paper adds: According to the authors, in identical twins the way T cells responded to vaccination appeared partly convergent and partly personalized. Focusing on identical twins, the study followed the T cell clones that responded to the vaccine, and did so with precision.

Recombination linked TRBV29-1 to TRBJ2-3; 7 of the junction bases match TRBD2. This clonotype originated in a woman aged 18-29 years in good health. Sequencing was done on a sample of CD8+ T cells sorted from blood. The DNA sequence is given as TGCAGCGTTGAGGGGAGGGCAGATACGCAGTATTTT. Its translation reads: CSVEGRADTQYF.